The source of this T cell receptor beta chain is a study of OX40 agonist ivuxolimab in advanced cancers. V shed 4 bases, J shed 5 bases, and the junction held 17 bases outside the gene matches. This CDR3 region has 19 residues. Germline assignment: CDR1 SGHRS and CDR2 YFSETQ. Data came from immunoSEQ multiplex PCR; TCRdb stores just in-frame clones and leaves some out. There are 55,000 to 65,000 clones in the sample; approximately 80% occur only once, and roughly 6.3% lies in the top ten. This clonotype originated in an adult with an advanced solid tumor such as melanoma, head and neck, liver or kidney cancer. The V call is TRBV5-1, the J call TRBJ2-1, with 11 bases lining up with TRBD1. The sequenced sample was CD4+ or CD8+ T cells sorted from blood, obtained in a trial of the OX40 agonist ivuxolimab. The CDR3 coding sequence is TGCGCCAGCAGCCCGTGGACAGGGGGCGAGGTCCTCTACGACAATGAGCAGTTCTTC. Translating gives CASSPWTGGEVLYDNEQFF.